A selection of T cell receptor beta chains follows, all from one sample in a study of blood T cell repertoires in COVID-19. Sequenced by immunoSEQ multiplex PCR; TCRdb stores in-frame clones only, minus some. The data show about 280,000 clones, about 90% seen once. The specimen sequenced was PBMCs or T cells enriched from blood (not recorded which). The receptors were gathered from a woman between 25 and 40 years old with acute COVID-19. The CDR3 runs from the conserved cysteine through the conserved F or W. D genes are given only for firm matches. Clone size is shown for a subset of rows, as once, few, many or a class of expanded clone.

>.|TRBV19|.|13|TRBJ2-5
TGTGCCAGTAGTATCGGCGGTTACGAGACCCAGTACTTC
CASSIGGYETQYF
>.|TRBV28|once|20|TRBJ2-2
TGTGCCAGCATAAGGAGGGAAGGTTTTCCTGGGAGGTCAAGCACCGGGGAGCTGTTTTTT
CASIRREGFPGRSSTGELFF
>TRBD1|TRBV10-3|.|14|TRBJ1-2
TGTGCCATCAGTGATCCACAGGGGGACTATGGCTACACCTTC
CAISDPQGDYGYTF
>TRBD1|TRBV13|once|15|TRBJ1-4
TGTGCCAGCACCACGACAGGGAGCGCTAATGAAAAACTGTTTTTT
CASTTTGSANEKLFF
>.|TRBV4-1|.|17|TRBJ2-7
TGCGCCAGCAGCCTCACAATTAACCCAGGGCCCATCTACGAGCAGTACTTC
CASSLTINPGPIYEQYF
>.|TRBV5-1|.|14|TRBJ1-1
TGCGCCAGCAGCTTGGACTTTGCGGTTTCGGAAGCTTTCTTT
CASSLDFAVSEAFF
>.|TRBV6-6|.|13|TRBJ1-1
TGTGCCTGCCGGGTCTTGGAGGACACTGAAGCTTTCTTT
CACRVLEDTEAFF
>TRBD1|TRBV15|few|16|TRBJ1-2
TGTGCCACCTCCAGAGATCCGGACAGGGGGCGGAATGGCTACACCTTC
CATSRDPDRGRNGYTF
>TRBD1|TRBV5-6|.|15|TRBJ1-6
TGTGCCAGCAGCTTGGGACAGGGAGATAATTCACCCCTCCACTTT
CASSLGQGDNSPLHF
>.|TRBV7-9|.|15|TRBJ1-6
TGTGCCAGCAGAGCGGACGGATCCGGGAATTCACCCCTCCACTTT
CASRADGSGNSPLHF
>.|TRBV28|.|14|TRBJ2-5
TGTGCCAGCAGTTCCGGCGGCCCAAAAGAGACCCAGTACTTC
CASSSGGPKETQYF
>.|TRBV7-9|.|14|TRBJ2-7
TGTGCCAGCAGCTTAGCAAACAAAGAATACGAGCAGTACTTC
CASSLANKEYEQYF
>.|TRBV24-1|.|16|TRBJ2-1
TGTGCCACCAGTGATTTGCGAATAGCGGAGCCGAATGAGCAGTTCTTC
CATSDLRIAEPNEQFF
>TRBD1|TRBV28|.|17|TRBJ1-1
TGTGCCAGCAGTAGTCCCGGGACAGGGTCAATGAACACTGAAGCTTTCTTT
CASSSPGTGSMNTEAFF
>.|TRBV6-1|once|16|TRBJ1-5
TGTGCCAGCAGTGGTCCAGCGGGCGCGGTCAATCAGCCCCAGCATTTT
CASSGPAGAVNQPQHF
>.|TRBV3-1/TRBV3-2|.|16|TRBJ2-7
TGTGCCAGCAGCCCCCCTCCCGGCGGTACTAGCTACGAGCAGTACTTC
CASSPPPGGTSYEQYF
>.|TRBV18|.|15|TRBJ1-1
TGTGCCAGCTCACCCCCGGCAGGGAAGAACACTGAAGCTTTCTTT
CASSPPAGKNTEAFF
>.|TRBV19|.|14|TRBJ2-5
TGTGCCAGCACCCCAGGGGTTGGGGGTGAGACCCAGTACTTC
CASTPGVGGETQYF
>TRBD2|TRBV5-6|.|14|TRBJ2-5
TGTGCCAGCAGCTTACCGGGAGGCCAAGAGACCCAGTACTTC
CASSLPGGQETQYF
>TRBD1|TRBV25-1|.|12|TRBJ1-2
TGTGCCAGCAGGGGACAGGGGTATGGCTACACCTTC
CASRGQGYGYTF
>.|TRBV28|.|14|TRBJ2-3
TGTGCCAGCAGAGAAAGGACAGACCCAGATACGCAGTATTTT
CASRERTDPDTQYF
>TRBD2|TRBV19|once|15|TRBJ2-2
TGTGCCAGTAGCCAGAGCGGGACGACGGCCGGGGAGCTGTTTTTT
CASSQSGTTAGELFF
>TRBD1|TRBV10-1|.|14|TRBJ2-1
TGCGCCAGCAGTGGGGGACAGGGTTACAATGAGCAGTTCTTC
CASSGGQGYNEQFF
>TRBD2|TRBV11-2|.|15|TRBJ2-1
TGTGCCAGCAGCTATGCTAGCGGACTCTACAATGAGCAGTTCTTC
CASSYASGLYNEQFF
>.|TRBV3-1/TRBV3-2|once|13|TRBJ2-7
TGTGCCAGCAGCCCTGGGGCTTCCTACGAGCAGTACTTC
CASSPGASYEQYF
>.|TRBV6-5|.|13|TRBJ1-6
TGTGCCAGCAATCAGGGTAAAGGTTCACCCCTCCACTTT
CASNQGKGSPLHF
>TRBD2|TRBV4-1|few|17|TRBJ2-2
TGCGCCAGCAGCCAAGTCGTCCTAGCGGGGAACACCGGGGAGCTGTTTTTT
CASSQVVLAGNTGELFF
>.|TRBV5-4|.|15|TRBJ1-6
TGTGCCAGCAGCTTGGGCACAGGCTTAAATTCACCCCTCCACTTT
CASSLGTGLNSPLHF
>TRBD2|TRBV7-3|.|13|TRBJ2-1
TGTGCCAGTAGCGGGAGCCCTGCCGATGAGCAGTTCTTC
CASSGSPADEQFF
>.|TRBV19|.|13|TRBJ1-5
TGTGCCAGTAGTATGGAGTACGGCCAGCCCCAGCATTTT
CASSMEYGQPQHF
>.|TRBV27|.|16|TRBJ2-3
TGTGCCAGCAGTTTATCAATCGGGATTAGCACAGATACGCAGTATTTT
CASSLSIGISTDTQYF
>TRBD2|TRBV5-1|.|16|TRBJ2-1
TGCGCCAGCAGCTACTCTAGCGGGAGCTCCTACAATGAGCAGTTCTTC
CASSYSSGSSYNEQFF
>TRBD2|TRBV4-3|.|17|TRBJ2-2
TGCGCCAGCAGCCAAGATCTAGCGGGATTGAACACCGGGGAGCTGTTTTTT
CASSQDLAGLNTGELFF
>.|TRBV2|.|15|TRBJ2-3
TGTGCCAGCAGTGAAAAGGCGGCTAGCACAGATACGCAGTATTTT
CASSEKAASTDTQYF
>.|TRBV28|.|14|TRBJ1-4
TGTGCCAGCAGATGGGACTTGCAGAATGAAAAACTGTTTTTT
CASRWDLQNEKLFF
>TRBD1|TRBV28|.|17|TRBJ1-2
TGTGCCAGCAGTTTCTATTCAGGGGGCGTAGGGGTCTATGGCTACACCTTC
CASSFYSGGVGVYGYTF
>.|TRBV12-5|.|13|TRBJ2-7
TGTGCTAGAGCGGACAGTGGAGGCTGCGAGCTCTACTTC
CARADSGGCELYF
>TRBD1|TRBV19|.|19|TRBJ2-6
TGTGCCAGTATCCCATCGGGGGACAGGGTGGTTTCTGGGGCCAACGTCCTGACTTTC
CASIPSGDRVVSGANVLTF
>TRBD1|TRBV2|.|14|TRBJ1-5
TGTGCCAGCAGTAGGGACAGGGGCAATCAGCCCCAGCATTTT
CASSRDRGNQPQHF
>.|TRBV7-9|many|13|TRBJ1-1
TGTGCCAGCAGCCCCTCGGGGGGCACTGAAGCTTTCTTT
CASSPSGGTEAFF
>.|TRBV9|.|15|TRBJ1-3
TGTGCCAGCAGCGCACAGGACAGCTCTGGAAACACCATATATTTT
CASSAQDSSGNTIYF
>.|TRBV19|.|16|TRBJ1-5
TGTGCCAGTAGTATAGAGGGGGGACGTAGCAATCAGCCCCAGCATTTT
CASSIEGGRSNQPQHF
>.|TRBV7-9|.|12|TRBJ1-3
TGTGCCAGCAGCTTAGCTGGGCCCGCCATATATTTT
CASSLAGPAIYF